The 31 T cell receptor beta chains given below trace back to one sample, sequenced in a study of spatial heterogeneity in lung cancer. TCRdb redid the calling of the 5' RACE reads with MiXCR, one entry per CDR3 protein. The sample yields tens of thousands of distinct CDR3 sequences, nearly 6.5% seen once. The time point: sample taken at primary tumor resection. This sample comprised PBMCs, obtained at surgery. These receptors all come from a female donor with early-stage non-small cell lung cancer.

This clonotype has ten or more counts. The chain is built from TRBV15 and TRBJ2-4; D may match TRBD1 or TRBD2 (5 bases each). CDR1 is LNHNV and CDR2 is YYDKDF in the germline V gene (reference sequence). Trimming removed 5 bases at V and 7 bases at J, with 15 bases between. CDR3 length equals 14 residues. The CDR3 protein is CATSARDPGNIQYF. In nucleotides, the CDR3 is TGTGCCACCAGCGCAAGGGACCCCGGGAACATTCAGTACTTC.

This sequence joins TRBV5-1 and TRBJ1-1; D may be TRBD1 (5 bases). Germline V gives CDR1 SGHRS, CDR2 YFSETQ. Trimming left V 5 bases short and J 7 bases short, with 12 bases between. The CDR3 totals 12 residues. The CDR3 loop is CASRLQGIEAFF. In DNA, the CDR3 is TGCGCCAGCAGACTCCAGGGCATTGAAGCTTTCTTT.

On this clonotype itself: This may arise from a read error, as a much more abundant clone is one base away. V is TRBV28 and J is TRBJ1-1, with D possibly being TRBD1 (5 bases). The CDR3 loop spans 15 amino acids. Germline loops: CDR1 MDHEN, CDR2 SYDVKM. CDR3 sequence (DNA): TGTGCCAGCAGTTTAGGGACTCAGGCGAACACTGAAGCTCTCTTT. Its translation: CASSLGTQANTEALF.

This clonotype was counted a few times. V gene TRBV14 combines with J gene TRBJ2-5, with D possibly being TRBD2 (5 bases). Trimming took off 5 bases at V and 5 bases at J, with 12 bases between the two ends. Germline V gene lookup returns CDR1 SGHDN and CDR2 FVKESK. The CDR3 runs to 13 residues. The CDR3 DNA sequence: TGTGCCAGCAGCTCCCGAGGCGGGGAGACCCAGTACTTC. Its translation: CASSSRGGETQYF.

The sample holds many counts of this clonotype. The rearrangement uses TRBV12-3 or TRBV12-4 and TRBJ2-5, with no clear D. Trimming took 1 base from V and 5 from J, leaving 11 bases between them. CDR3 length: 14 residues. CDR3 amino acids: CASSLGASRETQYF. CDR3 DNA sequence: TGTGCCAGCAGTTTAGGGGCCAGCCGGGAGACCCAGTACTTC.

This clonotype was seen a handful of times. The V call is TRBV11-2, the J call TRBJ2-5; TRBD2 matches at 7 bases. The CDR3 consists of 13 residues. Germline loops: CDR1 SGHAT, CDR2 FQNNGV. Trimming at V came to 3 bases and at J to 8 bases, leaving 6 bases not matched to a gene. Written as DNA, the CDR3 is TGTGCCAGCAGCTTCTTAGCGGGTAGAACCCAGTACTTC. Translation: CASSFLAGRTQYF.

There are many counts of this clonotype. The chain is built from TRBV27 and TRBJ2-7; 7 positions match TRBD1. This CDR3 is 14 amino acids long. V lost 4 bases to trimming and J lost 5 bases; unmatched junction nucleotides: 8. The germline gives CDR1 MNHEY, CDR2 SMNVEV (reference sequence). Here the CDR3 reads CASSSYGDSNEQYV. CDR3 coding DNA: TGTGCCAGCAGTTCATATGGGGACAGTAACGAGCAGTACGTC.

The sample holds a few counts of this clonotype. The chain is built from TRBV6-5 and TRBJ1-6, with D perhaps TRBD1 (5 bases). The ends were cut back, 5 bases at V and 9 bases at J, with 17 bases in the middle. Germline V gives CDR1 MNHEY, CDR2 SVGAGI. The CDR3 extends over 15 amino acids. In DNA form, the CDR3 reads TGTGCCAGCAGTCTCAGACAGCCTGAGAGTTCACCCCTCCACTTT. Protein product: CASSLRQPESSPLHF.

Ten or more counts support this clonotype. The genes are TRBV15 and TRBJ1-3; D gene uncertain. The CDR3 spans 17 residues. The V and J ends lost 0 bases and 0 bases respectively, with 12 bases between them. Looked up from germline, CDR1 is LNHNV and CDR2 is YYDKDF (reference sequence). The CDR3 nucleotides are TGTGCCACCAGCAGAGATCTGCGGGCTGACTCTGGAAACACCATATATTTT. Translated: CATSRDLRADSGNTIYF.

This clonotype was counted at least ten times. The V gene is TRBV3-1, the J gene TRBJ1-5; 10 positions match TRBD1. This CDR3 has 16 residues. Trimming cost V 5 bases and J 0 bases; bases outside gene matches: 4. From germline, CDR1 is LGHDT and CDR2 YNNKEL (reference sequence). The CDR3 DNA is TGTGCCAGCAGCGGGACAGGGGCGGCTAGCAATCAGCCCCAGCATTTT. Protein product: CASSGTGAASNQPQHF.

This clonotype was counted many times. The rearrangement joins TRBV28 to TRBJ1-2; D is undetermined. This CDR3 region has 13 residues. The V end was cut by 8 bases, the J end by 8 bases, with 18 bases between. Germline CDR1 MDHEN, CDR2 SYDVKM. The CDR3 DNA reads as TGTGCCAGCCAGCCGGCCAGTTCGGGGGGCTACACCTTC. Its protein product is CASQPASSGGYTF.

About this clonotype: With a much larger clone just one base away, this may be a read error. V and J are TRBV12-3 or TRBV12-4 and TRBJ2-1, with TRBD1 matching 10 bases. The V segment lost 5 bases and the J segment 11 bases; nucleotides outside the gene matches: 6. This CDR3 comprises 13 residues. The CDR3 nucleotides are TGTGCCAGCAGTCCGGGACAGGGGAGGAAGCAGTTCTTC. Its translation is CASSPGQGRKQFF.

This clonotype has at least ten counts. V is TRBV10-3 and J is TRBJ1-2; D is possibly TRBD1 (6 bases). Trimming removed 1 base at V and 8 bases at J, with 14 bases between. CDR1 is ENHRY, CDR2 SYGVKD, per germline. The CDR3 runs 14 residues. The CDR3 reads CAISEFTGTSGYTF. DNA for the CDR3: TGTGCCATCAGTGAGTTTACAGGGACGTCAGGCTACACCTTC.

The table lists this clonotype with many counts. This chain connects TRBV5-1 to TRBJ1-1; D is unresolved. V was shortened by 1 base and J by 10 bases, with 14 bases between the two germline ends. CDR3 length: 13 residues. Per germline, CDR1 SGHRS and CDR2 YFSETQ. DNA for the CDR3: TGCGCCAGCAGCTTGAGTCCCGCCTCGGGAGCTTTCTTT. Translated, it gives CASSLSPASGAFF.

This clonotype showed up just a few times. The rearrangement uses TRBV20-1 and TRBJ2-2, with a tentative D call TRBD1 (6 bases). V lost 0 bases and J 6 bases, leaving 11 bases between the germline ends. The CDR3 consists of 14 residues. Germline V gene lookup returns CDR1 DFQATT and CDR2 SNEGSKA (reference sequence). CDR3 sequence reads: CSARDSAGAGELFF. DNA of the CDR3: TGCAGTGCTAGAGATAGTGCAGGGGCCGGGGAGCTGTTTTTT.

The chain carries TRBV29-1 and TRBJ2-7, with 13 bases fitting TRBD2. This CDR3 is built from 17 residues. Germline-derived CDR1 and CDR2 are SQVTM and ANQGSEA. V gave up 7 bases and J gave up 6 bases; unmatched junction bases: 18. The CDR3 protein is CSAQGTSGRAGPGEQYF. In DNA, the CDR3 is TGCAGCGCCCAAGGAACTAGCGGGAGGGCCGGGCCAGGCGAGCAGTACTTC.

This clonotype occurred many times. The rearrangement links TRBV18 to TRBJ2-5; 7 bases are a match to TRBD2. Trimming cost V 1 base and J 2 bases; bases outside gene matches: 4. This CDR3 has 15 residues. Per the germline V gene, CDR1 is KGHSH and CDR2 is LQKENI. The CDR3 DNA reads as TGTGCCAGCTCACCACGCCGGGACTATCAAGAGACCCAGTACTTC. Encoded protein: CASSPRRDYQETQYF. The full variable domain, rest sourced from reference TRBV18 and TRBJ2-5, is NAGVMQNPRHLVRRRGQEARLRCSPMKGHSHVYWYRQLPEEGLKFMVYLQKENIIDESGMPKERFSAEFPKEGPSILRIQQVVRGDSAAYFCASSPRRDYQETQYFGPGTRLLVL.

This clonotype was recorded a few times. This chain connects TRBV29-1 to TRBJ1-2, with D hard to call. V was pared by 1 base and J by 3 bases, with 9 bases between. The CDR3 runs 13 residues. Looked up from germline, CDR1 is SQVTM and CDR2 is ANQGSEA. CDR3 region: CSVEGAHDYGYTF. The CDR3 DNA is TGCAGCGTTGAAGGGGCCCACGACTATGGCTACACCTTC.

This clonotype was seen many times. This rearrangement joins TRBV5-6 to TRBJ1-1; D is unresolved. The CDR3 has 14 amino acids. Per the germline V gene, CDR1 is SGHDT and CDR2 is YYEEEE. Between the trimmed V and J ends, which lost 1 base and 4 bases, there was a span of 11 bases. The CDR3 region is CASSLNGKGTEAFF. The CDR3, as DNA: TGTGCCAGCAGCTTGAACGGGAAGGGCACTGAAGCTTTCTTT.

The rearrangement joins TRBV20-1 to TRBJ1-5; D gene ambiguous. From germline, CDR1 is DFQATT and CDR2 SNEGSKA (reference sequence). The CDR3 spans 15 residues. Trimming pared 6 bases from V and 2 bases from J, leaving 17 bases between. The CDR3 region has the DNA TGCAGTGCCCCCGAGCCCTATGGTGGCAATCAGCCCCAGCATTTT. Translating gives CSAPEPYGGNQPQHF.

The sample holds a few counts of this clonotype. The chain employs TRBV29-1 and TRBJ2-7; 7 bases are shared with TRBD1. CDR3 size: 12 residues. V was clipped by 3 bases and J by 5 bases; unmatched bases: 4. Germline V gives CDR1 SQVTM, CDR2 ANQGSEA. CDR3 residues: CSVEGQGDEQYF. DNA for the CDR3: TGCAGCGTTGAGGGCCAGGGGGACGAGCAGTACTTC.

This clonotype showed up just a few times. This chain links TRBV28 with TRBJ2-2; no definite D call. The CDR3 is 18 amino acids. The ends were cut back, 2 bases at V and 4 bases at J, with 20 bases in the middle. CDR1 and CDR2 (germline): MDHEN, SYDVKM. The CDR3 is CASSLGEQYYVGTGELFF. The DNA of the CDR3 is TGTGCCAGCAGTTTAGGGGAACAGTACTATGTTGGCACCGGGGAGCTGTTTTTT.

This clonotype occurred many times. This rearrangement joins TRBV6-4 to TRBJ1-1, with D maybe TRBD1 (5 bases). V lost 5 bases to trimming and J lost 5 bases, with 12 bases between them. Looked up from germline, CDR1 is MRHNA and CDR2 is SNTAGT. The CDR3 is 13 amino acids. CDR3 sequence (DNA): TGTGCCAGCAGTTTTCAGGGAGGTACTGAAGCTTTCTTT. It yields the protein CASSFQGGTEAFF.

This clonotype was seen ten or more times. The chain has TRBV7-3 and TRBJ2-1, with D perhaps matching TRBD1 or TRBD2 (5 bases each). This CDR3 spans 13 amino acids. V lost 5 bases, J lost 8 bases, and 13 bases lay in between. Per the germline V gene, CDR1 is SGHTA and CDR2 is FQGTGA. As DNA, the CDR3 is TGTGCCAGCAGCCCCCTTCGGGGCGATGAGCAGTTCTTC. Its protein product is CASSPLRGDEQFF. The complete variable domain, with remaining parts taken from reference TRBV7-3 and TRBJ2-1, reads GAGVSQTPSNKVTEKGKYVELRCDPISGHTALYWYRQSLGQGPEFLIYFQGTGAADDSGLPNDRFFAVRPEGSVSTLKIQRTERGDSAVYLCASSPLRGDEQFFGPGTRLTVL.

This clonotype was counted at least ten times. The genes are TRBV7-6 and TRBJ2-5; D is perhaps TRBD1 (6 bases). The V gene lost 5 bases and the J gene lost 4 bases, with 17 bases spanning the gap. Germline V CDR1 and CDR2: SGHVS, FNYEAQ. The CDR3 length is 15 residues. The CDR3: CASSGTGQKLETQYF. DNA of the CDR3: TGTGCCAGCAGCGGAACGGGACAAAAACTAGAGACCCAGTACTTC.

In its sample, this clonotype was seen many times. The chain couples TRBV20-1 to TRBJ1-1; D may be TRBD1 (5 bases). There are 12 residues in the CDR3. Germline values: CDR1 DFQATT, CDR2 SNEGSKA (reference sequence). V was clipped by 5 bases and J by 4 bases, with 11 bases between them. The CDR3 DNA follows: TGCAGTGCTTGGGGACTGGGCACTGAAGCTTTCTTT. This translates into CSAWGLGTEAFF.

This clonotype was picked up many times. V usage is TRBV5-1 and J usage is TRBJ1-1; 9 nucleotides match TRBD1. This CDR3 has 14 amino acids. V was clipped by 4 bases and J by 5 bases; unmatched bases: 6. Germline V gene lookup returns CDR1 SGHRS and CDR2 YFSETQ. This CDR3 is CASSKGQGGTEAFF. Written as DNA, the CDR3 is TGCGCCAGCAGCAAGGGACAGGGAGGAACTGAAGCTTTCTTT.

The sample holds many counts of this clonotype. The chain links TRBV3-1 to TRBJ1-6; perhaps TRBD1 as D (6 bases). The length of the CDR3 is 15 residues. The germline V gene has CDR1 LGHDT and CDR2 YNNKEL (reference sequence). The V end was cut by 5 bases, the J end by 6 bases, with 14 bases between. CDR3 in amino acids: CASSSGGARNSPLHF. The CDR3 DNA is TGTGCCAGCAGCTCCGGGGGGGCGCGTAATTCACCCCTCCACTTT.

In its sample, this clonotype was seen many times. The J gene is TRBJ1-4, the V gene TRBV28; no reliable D call. From germline, CDR1 is MDHEN and CDR2 SYDVKM. Trimming removed 3 bases at V and 3 bases at J, with 14 bases between. CDR3 length equals 16 residues. CDR3 residues: CASSFQSLTANEKLFF. The CDR3 nucleotides are TGTGCCAGCAGTTTCCAATCACTTACAGCTAATGAAAAACTGTTTTTT.

This clonotype was seen at least ten times. The J gene is TRBJ2-7, the V gene TRBV7-2; D unclear. V was clipped by 1 base and J by 2 bases, with 12 bases between them. CDR3 length: 15 amino acids. Germline-derived CDR1 and CDR2 are SGHTA and FQGNSA. CDR3 sequence reads: CASSLDPQTAYEQYF. As DNA, the CDR3 is TGTGCCAGCAGCTTAGACCCGCAGACTGCCTACGAGCAGTACTTC.

The gene calls are TRBV3-1 and TRBJ1-1; possibly TRBD1 for D (5 bases). V dropped 4 bases and J dropped 7 bases, with 16 bases sitting between them. This CDR3 has 14 residues. The V gene's germline CDR1 is LGHDT and CDR2 YNNKEL (reference sequence). The CDR3 loop is CASSPATAAREAFF. CDR3 coding DNA: TGTGCCAGCAGCCCAGCGACAGCGGCCCGTGAAGCTTTCTTT.